The following is a TCR beta chain sequence with its context. The junction differs from germline at one of its ends, possibly a read error. This sample was included in a study of blood T cell repertoires in COVID-19. The V gene's germline CDR1 is SSHAT and CDR2 FNYEAQ (reference sequence). This CDR3 has 17 residues. Adults between about 18 and 89 years of age took part from some 25 US areas. TCRdb keeps only in-frame clones here, not all; method: immunoSEQ multiplex PCR. The data contain under 200,000 clones, approximately 82% of them singletons. The rearrangement links TRBV7-7 to TRBJ2-1; 13 positions agree with TRBD2. This clonotype was sampled from a woman in her fifties or sixties in a cohort exposed to, infected with or recovered from COVID-19 (not recorded which). Sequences were obtained from PBMCs or T cells enriched from blood (not recorded which). In DNA, the CDR3 is TGTGCTAGCAGTCCGACTAGCGGGGGGCCGGCCTGGGGGGAGCAGTTCTTC. Protein product: CASSPTSGGPAWGEQFF.